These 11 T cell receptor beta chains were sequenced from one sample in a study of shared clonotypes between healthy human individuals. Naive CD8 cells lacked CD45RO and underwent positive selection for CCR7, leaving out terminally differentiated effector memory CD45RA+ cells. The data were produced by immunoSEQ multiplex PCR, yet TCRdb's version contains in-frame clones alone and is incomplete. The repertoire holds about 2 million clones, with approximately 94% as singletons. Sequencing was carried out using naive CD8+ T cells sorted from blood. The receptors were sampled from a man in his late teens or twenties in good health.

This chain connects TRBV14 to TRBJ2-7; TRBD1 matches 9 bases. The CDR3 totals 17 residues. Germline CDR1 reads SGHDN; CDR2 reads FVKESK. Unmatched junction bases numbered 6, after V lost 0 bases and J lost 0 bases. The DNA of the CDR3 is TGTGCCAGCAGCCAAGAGGGACAGGGTGCCTCCTCCTACGAGCAGTACTTC. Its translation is CASSQEGQGASSYEQYF. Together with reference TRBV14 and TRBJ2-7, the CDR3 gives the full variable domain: EAGVTQFPSHSVIEKGQTVTLRCDPISGHDNLYWYRRVMGKEIKFLLHFVKESKQDESGMPNNRFLAERTGGTYSTLKVQPAELEDSGVYFCASSQEGQGASSYEQYFGPGTRLTVT.

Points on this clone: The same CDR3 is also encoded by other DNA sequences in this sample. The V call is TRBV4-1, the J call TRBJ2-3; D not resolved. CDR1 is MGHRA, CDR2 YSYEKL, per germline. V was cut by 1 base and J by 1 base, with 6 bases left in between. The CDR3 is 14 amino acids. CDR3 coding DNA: TGCGCCAGCAGCCAAGCCGGAGGCACAGATACGCAGTATTTT. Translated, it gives CASSQAGGTDTQYF.

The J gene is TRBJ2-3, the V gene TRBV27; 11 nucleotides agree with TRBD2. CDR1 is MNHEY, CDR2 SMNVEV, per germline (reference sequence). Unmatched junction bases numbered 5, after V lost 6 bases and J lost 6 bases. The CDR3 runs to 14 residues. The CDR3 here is CASRSSGGPDTQYF. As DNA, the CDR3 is TGTGCCAGCAGATCTAGCGGGGGGCCCGATACGCAGTATTTT.

This chain's CDR3 is CASSGGVGYGYTF. CDR3 sequence (DNA): TGTGCCAGCAGCGGCGGGGTTGGCTATGGCTACACCTTC. The gene calls are TRBV9 and TRBJ1-2; D not certain. Deletions cut 3 bases from V and 4 bases from J, with 10 bases between. Germline assignment: CDR1 SGDLS and CDR2 YYNGEE. CDR3 length: 13 residues.

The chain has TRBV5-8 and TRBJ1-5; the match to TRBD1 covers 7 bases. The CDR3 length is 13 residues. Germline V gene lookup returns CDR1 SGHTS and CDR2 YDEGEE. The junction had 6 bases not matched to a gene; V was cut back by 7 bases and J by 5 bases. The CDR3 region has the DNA TGTGCCAGCTCCGGGACAGAGCATCAGCCCCAGCATTTT. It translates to CASSGTEHQPQHF.

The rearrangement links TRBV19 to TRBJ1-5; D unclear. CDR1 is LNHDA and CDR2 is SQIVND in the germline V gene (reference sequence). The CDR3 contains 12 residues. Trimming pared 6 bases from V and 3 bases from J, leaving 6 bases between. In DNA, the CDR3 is TGTGCCAGTAGCGGAGACAATCAGCCCCAGCATTTT. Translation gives CASSGDNQPQHF.

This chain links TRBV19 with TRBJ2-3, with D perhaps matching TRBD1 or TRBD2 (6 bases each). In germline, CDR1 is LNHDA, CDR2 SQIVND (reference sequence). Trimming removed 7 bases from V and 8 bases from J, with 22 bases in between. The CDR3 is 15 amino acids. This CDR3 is CASTPVWGAEGTQYF. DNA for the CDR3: TGTGCCAGTACCCCGGTGTGGGGGGCGGAAGGTACGCAGTATTTT.

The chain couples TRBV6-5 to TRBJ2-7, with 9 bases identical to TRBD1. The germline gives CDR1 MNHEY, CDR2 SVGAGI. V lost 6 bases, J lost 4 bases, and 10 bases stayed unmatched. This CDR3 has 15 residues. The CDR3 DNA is TGTGCCAGCAGCATGGACAGGGGATCCTTGTACGAGCAGTACTTC. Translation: CASSMDRGSLYEQYF.

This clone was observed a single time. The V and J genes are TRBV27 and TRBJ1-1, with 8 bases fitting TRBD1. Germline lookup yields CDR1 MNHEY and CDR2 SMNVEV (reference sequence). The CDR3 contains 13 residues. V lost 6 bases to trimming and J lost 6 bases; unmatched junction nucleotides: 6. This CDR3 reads CASSIGQGSEAFF. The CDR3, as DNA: TGTGCCAGCAGCATAGGACAGGGCTCTGAAGCTTTCTTT.

The CDR3 DNA sequence: TGTGCCAGCAGCGGAATCTCCTACGAGCAGTACTTC. Residues: CASSGISYEQYF. The chain employs TRBV6-1 and TRBJ2-7; no clear D gene. The V end lost 6 bases, the J end lost 0 bases, and 6 bases lay between the germline ends. The CDR3 has 12 residues. Germline V lookup: CDR1 MNHNS, CDR2 SASEGT.

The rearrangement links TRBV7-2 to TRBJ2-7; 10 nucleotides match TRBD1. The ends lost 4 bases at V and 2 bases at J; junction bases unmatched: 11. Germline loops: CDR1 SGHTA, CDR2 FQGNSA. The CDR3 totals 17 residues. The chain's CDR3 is CASSSFGTGAKAYEQYF. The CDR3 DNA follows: TGTGCCAGCAGCTCCTTTGGGACAGGGGCGAAAGCCTACGAGCAGTACTTC.